This T cell receptor beta chain is drawn from a study of cytomegalovirus exposure and HLA in healthy donors. Amplification used 60 Vbeta primers and 13 Jbeta primers. Measured with immunoSEQ multiplex PCR; TCRdb has only the in-frame clones, and not every one. The sample has roughly 65,000 clones; about 63% are singletons. The receptor was derived from a man aged 35-49 years in good health and CMV-seropositive. Sequencing was carried out using PBMCs.

This chain's CDR3 is CASSTSGDRGYEQYF. For the CDR3, the DNA is TGTGCCAGCAGCACCAGCGGGGACCGCGGCTACGAGCAGTACTTC. The chain has TRBV9 and TRBJ2-7; 7 bases line up with TRBD2. In germline, CDR1 is SGDLS, CDR2 YYNGEE. The CDR3 is 15 residues long. Trimming cost V 4 bases and J 3 bases; bases outside gene matches: 10.